There are a few counts of the clone carrying this T cell receptor (beta chain). What it binds is unknown. This record comes from a study of T-cell memory formation after mild COVID-19. The CDR3 covers 14 residues. Trimming cost V 5 bases and J 1 base; bases outside gene matches: 6. Germline V gene sequence: CDR1 GTSNPN, CDR2 SVGIG (reference sequence). Whole-study results and caveats: For contracting clones, CD4+ ones sat mainly in CM and EM, CD8+ in EMRA. Researchers found some responding clones in pre-infection memory, a sign that cross-reactive memory joined. Second-wave clones reaching peak frequency on day 37 lacked confirmed SARS-CoV-2 specificity.

UMIs and sample barcodes were carried by the TCR alpha and TCR beta cDNA libraries that 5'RACE produced using constant-segment primers. TCRdb recomputed calls from the 5' RACE reads with MiXCR, one row per CDR3 protein. Among about 420,000 distinct CDR3 sequences, less than 25% were seen once, and the ten largest hold about an eighth. J is TRBJ1-1 and V is TRBV30, with 8 bases aligning to TRBD1. The receptor was derived from an adult woman who had mild COVID-19 (a few samples of this study predate the infection). Cell type and time point are not known. The material sequenced was PBMCs or a T cell subset sorted from them (not recorded which). CDR3 loop: CAWGTGTGNTEAFF. CDR3 in DNA: TGTGCCTGGGGCACCGGGACAGGGAACACTGAAGCTTTCTTT.